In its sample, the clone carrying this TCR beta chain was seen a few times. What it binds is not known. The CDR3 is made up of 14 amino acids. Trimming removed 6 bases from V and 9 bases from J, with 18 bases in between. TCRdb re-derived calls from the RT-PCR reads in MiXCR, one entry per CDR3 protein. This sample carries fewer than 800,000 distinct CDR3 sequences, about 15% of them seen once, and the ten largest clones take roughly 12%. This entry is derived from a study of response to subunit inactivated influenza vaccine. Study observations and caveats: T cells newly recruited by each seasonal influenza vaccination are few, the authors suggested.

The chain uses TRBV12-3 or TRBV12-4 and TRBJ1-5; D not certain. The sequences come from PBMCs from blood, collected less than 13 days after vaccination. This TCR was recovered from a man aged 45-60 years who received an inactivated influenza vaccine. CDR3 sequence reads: CASRRTALGGPQHF. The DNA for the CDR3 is TGTGCCAGCAGACGAACAGCCCTGGGTGGGCCCCAGCATTTT.